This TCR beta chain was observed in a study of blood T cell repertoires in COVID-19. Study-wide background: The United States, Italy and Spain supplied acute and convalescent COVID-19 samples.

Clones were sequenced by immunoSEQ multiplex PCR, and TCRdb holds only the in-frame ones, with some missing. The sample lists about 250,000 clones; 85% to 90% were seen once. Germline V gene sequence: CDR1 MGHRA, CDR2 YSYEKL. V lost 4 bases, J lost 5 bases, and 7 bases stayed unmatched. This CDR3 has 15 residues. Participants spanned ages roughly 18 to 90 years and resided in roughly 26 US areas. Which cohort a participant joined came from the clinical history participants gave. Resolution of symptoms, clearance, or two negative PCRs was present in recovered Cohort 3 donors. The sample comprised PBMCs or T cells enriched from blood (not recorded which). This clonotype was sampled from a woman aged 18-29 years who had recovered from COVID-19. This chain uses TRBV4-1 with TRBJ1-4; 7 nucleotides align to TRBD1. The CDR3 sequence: CASSPWTGRNEKLFF. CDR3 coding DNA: TGCGCCAGCAGCCCGTGGACAGGACGAAATGAAAAACTGTTTTTT.